The 27 T cell receptor beta chains given below trace back to one sample, sequenced in a study of vaccination and CD4 T cells after COVID-19. Treatment noted: approximately 9-day PBMC culture with coronavirus spike peptide pools or control peptides (ViraFEST assay). Sequenced with the Oncomine TCR Beta short-read assay was DNA taken from cultured CD4+ T cells. TCRdb independently ran MiXCR on the PCR reads; one entry per CDR3 protein. The sample holds about 19,000 distinct CDR3 sequences; 51% are singletons and the top ten take roughly 10%. No antigen is known for these receptors. The sequences come from CD4+ T cells from blood, cultured in vitro, collected before SARS-CoV-2 vaccination. The receptors were gathered from a human donor who had recovered from COVID-19.

Only one count was recorded for this clonotype. CDR3 protein: CASELDSNQPQHF. The CDR3, as DNA: TGTGCCAGCGAGTTGGATAGCAATCAGCCCCAGCATTTT. The V gene is TRBV28, the J gene TRBJ1-5; no definite D call. Germline V gene lookup returns CDR1 MDHEN and CDR2 SYDVKM. V lost 8 bases, J lost 0 bases, and 8 bases lay in between. The CDR3 is 13 residues long.

The DNA for the CDR3 is TGTGCCAGCAGTGAAGCGTGGCGGCCTGAAGCTTTCTTT. Its translation is CASSEAWRPEAFF. The chain joins TRBV6-1 to TRBJ1-1; D is uncertain. Trimming removed 0 bases at V and 6 bases at J, with 8 bases between. The CDR3 loop spans 13 amino acids. Per germline, CDR1 MNHNS and CDR2 SASEGT.

The rearrangement links TRBV20-1 to TRBJ1-2; D ambiguous. Germline V CDR1 and CDR2: DFQATT, SNEGSKA (reference sequence). V dropped 3 bases and J dropped 8 bases, with 10 bases sitting between them. This CDR3 spans 11 amino acids. In DNA, the CDR3 is TGCAGTGCTAGGGGCCAGGCGGGCTACACCTTC. Protein: CSARGQAGYTF.

This clonotype came up a few times. This rearrangement joins TRBV19 to TRBJ1-5; 7 nucleotides align to TRBD1. The germline V gene has CDR1 LNHDA and CDR2 SQIVND (reference sequence). There are 15 residues in the CDR3. V lost 5 bases and J lost 9; bases outside the gene matches: 13. The CDR3 nucleotides are TGTGCCAGTAGTGGCCGGGACAGATTACAGCGGCCCCAGCATTTT. It specifies CASSGRDRLQRPQHF.

This clonotype has a handful of counts. The V gene is TRBV28, the J gene TRBJ2-3; 9 bases align to TRBD1. Germline lookup yields CDR1 MDHEN and CDR2 SYDVKM. The CDR3 covers 16 residues. J was trimmed by 6 bases and V by 5 bases; bases with no gene match: 12. The CDR3 sequence: CASSQSGQGFADTQYF. The DNA for the CDR3 is TGTGCCAGCAGTCAAAGCGGACAGGGGTTTGCGGATACGCAGTATTTT.

This chain links TRBV7-2 with TRBJ2-1; possible D gene TRBD2, 5 bases. Trimming left V 6 bases short and J 3 bases short, with 9 bases between. There are 13 residues in the CDR3. Per germline, CDR1 SGHTA and CDR2 FQGNSA. In DNA, the CDR3 is TGTGCCAGCAGAACCGGGGTCTACAATGAGCAGTTCTTC. This translates into CASRTGVYNEQFF.

This clonotype has just one count. The CDR3 here is CASSQGLAGDIQYF. DNA of the CDR3: TGTGCCAGCTCACAAGGACTAGCGGGAGACATTCAGTACTTC. The genes are TRBV18 and TRBJ2-4, with 13 bases lining up with TRBD2. Germline V CDR1 and CDR2: KGHSH, LQKENI. The CDR3 runs to 14 residues. Germline trimming cut 4 bases from V and 8 bases from J; bases unmatched to any gene: 2.

The genes are TRBV18 and TRBJ2-2, with D tentatively TRBD1 (6 bases). The CDR3 sequence is 16 residues long. The germline CDR1 and CDR2 sequences are KGHSH and LQKENI. V lost 2 bases to trimming and J lost 1 base, with 11 bases between them. CDR3 sequence (DNA): TGTGCCAGCTCACCATATGCAGGGGAGAACACCGGGGAGCTGTTTTTT. It codes for CASSPYAGENTGELFF. Full variable domain (remainder filled in from reference TRBV18 and TRBJ2-2): NAGVMQNPRHLVRRRGQEARLRCSPMKGHSHVYWYRQLPEEGLKFMVYLQKENIIDESGMPKERFSAEFPKEGPSILRIQQVVRGDSAAYFCASSPYAGENTGELFFGEGSRLTVL.

In its sample, this clonotype was seen a few times. This chain connects TRBV30 to TRBJ1-1; D is possibly TRBD1 (6 bases). Germline V gene sequence: CDR1 GTSNPN, CDR2 SVGIG (reference sequence). This CDR3 has 15 amino acids. V was trimmed by 3 bases and J by 7 bases, leaving 21 bases between them. The CDR3 sequence is CAWSRPGAGTHEAFF. DNA for the CDR3: TGTGCCTGGAGCCGCCCGGGGGCGGGCACCCATGAAGCTTTCTTT.

The gene calls are TRBV5-1 and TRBJ2-1, with D uncertain. The CDR3 contains 15 residues. The germline V and J ends were trimmed by 0 bases and 6 bases, with 13 bases remaining between them. CDR1 and CDR2 (germline): SGHRS, YFSETQ. DNA of the CDR3: TGCGCCAGCAGCTTGGGACTGGCTCCCGGCAATGAGCAGTTCTTC. Its protein is CASSLGLAPGNEQFF.

V usage is TRBV28 and J usage is TRBJ2-5, with TRBD1 as a possible D gene (5 bases). V was cut by 6 bases and J by 5 bases, with 13 bases left in between. Germline CDR1 MDHEN, CDR2 SYDVKM. This CDR3 is built from 13 residues. The CDR3 coding sequence is TGTGCCAGCAGCCTCGCAGGGATGGAGACCCAGTACTTC. It is translated as CASSLAGMETQYF. The whole variable domain, remainder taken from reference TRBV28 and TRBJ2-5, is DVKVTQSSRYLVKRTGEKVFLECVQDMDHENMFWYRQDPGLGLRLIYFSYDVKMKEKGDIPEGYSVSREKKERFSLILESASTNQTSMYLCASSLAGMETQYFGPGTRLLVL.

The chain is built from TRBV20-1 and TRBJ1-5; possibly TRBD1 for D (5 bases). In germline, CDR1 is DFQATT, CDR2 SNEGSKA (reference sequence). The CDR3 runs 14 residues. Trimming stripped 5 bases from V and 1 base from J, with 12 bases between. The CDR3 DNA reads as TGCAGTGCTCGGGAGGGGAGCAGCAATCAGCCCCAGCATTTT. Its translation: CSAREGSSNQPQHF.

The V call is TRBV5-4, the J call TRBJ2-3; D possibly corresponds to TRBD2 (6 bases). Per the germline V gene, CDR1 is SGHNT and CDR2 is YYREEE (reference sequence). With 0 bases removed from V and 12 bases from J, the gap between germline ends came to 17 bases. The CDR3 is made up of 14 amino acids. CDR3 DNA: TGTGCCAGCAGCTTGGGGGGGGTGCGGACTTCACAGTATTTT. It codes for CASSLGGVRTSQYF.

In this sample, this clonotype turned up once. V gene TRBV11-2 combines with J gene TRBJ2-7; D is possibly TRBD2 (5 bases). Germline-derived CDR1 and CDR2 are SGHAT and FQNNGV. Trimming cost V 1 base and J 5 bases, with 9 bases left between them. CDR3 length: 13 residues. CDR3 protein: CASSLGLANEQYF. The CDR3 DNA sequence: TGTGCCAGCAGCTTAGGGCTAGCTAACGAGCAGTACTTC.

The sample holds a few counts of this clonotype. The chain links TRBV20-1 to TRBJ2-2; D remains ambiguous. The germline V gene encodes CDR1 DFQATT and CDR2 SNEGSKA (reference sequence). Trimming pared 0 bases from V and 6 bases from J, leaving 11 bases between. CDR3 size: 14 residues. CDR3 loop: CSARDGLSSGELFF. The CDR3 DNA reads as TGCAGTGCTAGAGATGGATTGTCCTCCGGGGAGCTGTTTTTT.

The chain is built from TRBV24-1 and TRBJ2-5; the match to TRBD1 covers 7 bases. Germline V gene data show CDR1 as KGHDR and CDR2 as SFDVKD. There are 16 residues in the CDR3. V dropped 5 bases and J dropped 5; count of bases not matched to a gene: 13. CDR3 bases: TGTGCCACCAGTGCCCCACCCGGGACAGCAGGGGAGACCCAGTACTTC. As protein: CATSAPPGTAGETQYF.

The rearrangement joins TRBV2 to TRBJ2-2, with 11 bases identical to TRBD2. CDR3 length: 16 amino acids. Germline-derived CDR1 and CDR2 are SNHLY and FYNNEI. With 6 bases clipped from V and 1 base from J, the junction kept 4 bases outside the gene matches. The CDR3 reads CASRLTSGRNTGELFF. The CDR3 nucleotides read TGTGCCAGCAGGCTAACTAGCGGGAGGAACACCGGGGAGCTGTTTTTT.

The J gene is TRBJ2-1, the V gene TRBV20-1; TRBD2 agrees at 10 bases. J lost 8 bases, V lost 2 bases, and 3 bases had no gene match. The V gene's germline CDR1 is DFQATT and CDR2 SNEGSKA (reference sequence). The CDR3 is 13 amino acids. Here the CDR3 DNA reads TGCAGTGCTAGACTAGCGGGAGTCCATGAGCAGTTCTTC. It translates to CSARLAGVHEQFF.

This clonotype was seen more than once but under ten times. The chain is built from TRBV28 and TRBJ2-3; D not certain. The germline gives CDR1 MDHEN, CDR2 SYDVKM. The CDR3 is 13 amino acids. V shed 6 bases and J shed 1 base, with 8 bases lying between them. This CDR3 is CASSRRGTDTQYF. DNA for the CDR3: TGTGCCAGCAGCCGGAGAGGCACAGATACGCAGTATTTT.

In DNA, the CDR3 is TGTGCCAGCAGAACGGGAGGGCCGCGTGAGCAGTTCTTC. It codes for CASRTGGPREQFF. This chain connects TRBV27 to TRBJ2-1; 8 bases agree with TRBD2. Germline V gene lookup returns CDR1 MNHEY and CDR2 SMNVEV (reference sequence). Trimming at V came to 6 bases and at J to 9 bases, leaving 7 bases not matched to a gene. The CDR3 runs 13 residues.

The chain joins TRBV29-1 to TRBJ2-1; weak D call: TRBD1 (6 bases). CDR1 and CDR2 from the germline V gene are SQVTM and ANQGSEA. The CDR3 is 14 amino acids. Trimming took off 2 bases at V and 2 bases at J, with 10 bases between the two ends. This CDR3 is CSVEPQGAYNEQFF. The CDR3 bases are TGCAGCGTTGAACCACAGGGAGCCTACAATGAGCAGTTCTTC.

The chain carries TRBV12-3 or TRBV12-4 and TRBJ2-5; the D is unclear. The length of the CDR3 is 13 residues. Trimming removed 6 bases from V and 1 base from J, with 9 bases in between. The CDR3, as DNA: TGTGCCAGCAGCCTCGGGTTCCAAGAGACCCAGTACTTC. It is translated as CASSLGFQETQYF.

Only one count was recorded for this clonotype. The chain is built from TRBV6-4 and TRBJ2-2; 11 nucleotides align to TRBD1. CDR1 is MRHNA and CDR2 is SNTAGT in the germline V gene. V trimming: 6 bases; J trimming: 7 bases; junction bases outside the gene matches: 1. This CDR3 is built from 13 residues. The CDR3 coding sequence is TGTGCCAGCAGGGGGACAGGGGGCGGGGAGCTGTTTTTT. Translated: CASRGTGGGELFF.

This clonotype has a handful of counts. CDR3 sequence: CSAQGGPYNEQFF. In DNA, the CDR3 is TGCAGTGCCCAGGGAGGGCCCTACAATGAGCAGTTCTTC. V and J are TRBV20-1 and TRBJ2-1; 7 nucleotides match TRBD2. CDR3 size: 13 residues. Germline V gene data show CDR1 as DFQATT and CDR2 as SNEGSKA (reference sequence). The V gene end was trimmed by 6 bases and the J gene end by 2 bases; junction bases not matched to a gene: 4.

The rearrangement uses TRBV20-1 and TRBJ2-1; 14 bases match TRBD2. CDR1 is DFQATT and CDR2 is SNEGSKA in the germline V gene (reference sequence). The CDR3 runs 16 residues. V was pared by 4 bases and J by 8 bases, with 10 bases of the junction left unmatched. In nucleotides, the CDR3 is TGCAGTGCTACTTCCGGGACTAGCGGGAGCGGGGATGAGCAGTTCTTC. Translating gives CSATSGTSGSGDEQFF.

J is TRBJ2-7 and V is TRBV6-2 or TRBV6-3; 7 nucleotides match TRBD1. CDR1 and CDR2 from the germline V gene are MNHEY and SVGEGT. CDR3 size: 15 residues. With 3 bases clipped from V and 5 bases from J, the junction kept 10 bases outside the gene matches. As DNA, the CDR3 is TGTGCCAGCAGTTATTCCGGACAGGTTTATCACGAGCAGTACTTC. Translating it yields CASSYSGQVYHEQYF.

V usage is TRBV7-9 and J usage is TRBJ2-5, with TRBD2 matching over 12 bases. This CDR3 spans 16 amino acids. Germline trimming cut 7 bases from V and 0 bases from J; bases unmatched to any gene: 6. From germline, CDR1 is SEHNR and CDR2 FQNEAQ (reference sequence). In DNA, the CDR3 is TGTGCCAGCACCATCCGACTAGCGGGAGACCAAGAGACCCAGTACTTC. This gives the protein CASTIRLAGDQETQYF.